Below are 17 T cell receptor beta chains sequenced from a single sample in a study of T cell changes during pregnancy in multiple sclerosis. Generated by immunoSEQ multiplex PCR, the TCRdb table keeps only in-frame clones and is missing some. The sample lists around 42,000 clones; over 75% were seen once. Material: peripheral blood, obtained in the first trimester of pregnancy. The receptors were sampled from a female donor in good health, enrolled as a control in a pregnancy study.

The chain combines TRBV10-1 with TRBJ2-7, with TRBD1 matching 7 bases. Germline values: CDR1 WNHNN, CDR2 SYGVQD (reference sequence). The CDR3 extends over 14 amino acids. V was clipped by 7 bases and J by 2 bases; unmatched bases: 8. The DNA of the CDR3 is TGCGCCAGCATATTACAGGGGATGGCCTACGAGCAGTACTTC. Its translation is CASILQGMAYEQYF.

V gene TRBV20-1 combines with J gene TRBJ1-2; maybe TRBD1 (6 bases). Between the trimmed V and J ends, which lost 4 bases and 5 bases, there was a span of 8 bases. The germline CDR1 and CDR2 sequences are DFQATT and SNEGSKA (reference sequence). The CDR3 runs 11 residues. The CDR3 DNA reads TGCAGTGCTACCGGACAGTATGGCTACACCTTC. Translated, it gives CSATGQYGYTF.

The J gene is TRBJ1-2, the V gene TRBV19; weak D call: TRBD1 (5 bases). V shed 7 bases and J shed 4 bases, with 16 bases lying between them. Per the germline V gene, CDR1 is LNHDA and CDR2 is SQIVND (reference sequence). This CDR3 spans 14 amino acids. In nucleotides, the CDR3 is TGTGCCAGTATCTTAACGGGGGTGAGCTATGGCTACACCTTC. Protein: CASILTGVSYGYTF.

The genes are TRBV12-2 and TRBJ2-6; whether TRBD2, the table's D call, matches the DNA was not checked. TRBV12-2 is recorded as a pseudogene. The CDR3 has 18 amino acids. The DNA of the CDR3 is TGTGCAAGTCGCTATTGTAGACTCCAACAAAGTCGGGCCAACGTCCTGACTTTC. It translates to CASRYCRLQQSRANVLTF.

The chain has TRBV5-6 and TRBJ2-5; no clear D. The germline V and J ends were trimmed by 4 bases and 5 bases, with 12 bases remaining between them. The CDR3 consists of 13 residues. The germline V gene encodes CDR1 SGHDT and CDR2 YYEEEE. Written as DNA, the CDR3 is TGTGCCAGCAGCCCCTTATCACGGGAGACCCAGTACTTC. Encoded protein: CASSPLSRETQYF.

The V gene is TRBV6-1, the J gene TRBJ2-7, with 7 bases aligning to TRBD2. Trimming cost V 8 bases and J 2 bases; bases outside gene matches: 0. The V gene's germline CDR1 is MNHNS and CDR2 SASEGT. The CDR3 contains 11 residues. The CDR3 DNA reads TGTGCCAGCGGGACTACCTACGAGCAGTACTTC. Amino acid sequence: CASGTTYEQYF.

The rearrangement uses TRBV11-2 and TRBJ2-2, with 11 bases that match TRBD2. Germline V CDR1 and CDR2: SGHAT, FQNNGV. Trimming removed 1 base from V and 6 bases from J; junction bases left unmatched: 10. The CDR3 totals 18 residues. The CDR3 DNA follows: TGTGCCAGCAGCTTAGCGCTAGCGGGAGGCCGTCGCGCCGGGGAGCTGTTTTTT. As protein: CASSLALAGGRRAGELFF.

As to this clone: At one end, the junction sequence differs from germline, possibly due to a read error. V usage is TRBV7-9 and J usage is TRBJ1-2; D might be TRBD1 (5 bases). The CDR3 is 13 residues long. Per the germline V gene, CDR1 is SEHNR and CDR2 is FQNEAQ (reference sequence). The CDR3 DNA is TGTGCCAGCAGCTTACAGGGAAACTATGGCTACATCTTC. It yields the protein CASSLQGNYGYIF.

The gene calls are TRBV27 and TRBJ2-3; TRBD1 matches at 9 bases. CDR1 and CDR2 (germline): MNHEY, SMNVEV (reference sequence). The CDR3 covers 16 residues. Trimming took 6 bases from V and 4 from J; bases not matched to a gene: 11. The CDR3 reads CASRSLRDRAADTQYF. The CDR3 bases are TGTGCCAGCAGGAGTTTACGGGACAGGGCCGCAGATACGCAGTATTTT.

The genes are TRBV2 and TRBJ2-5; D is possibly TRBD1 (5 bases). This CDR3 comprises 14 residues. CDR1 is SNHLY, CDR2 FYNNEI, per germline. V dropped 6 bases and J dropped 2 bases, with 13 bases sitting between them. CDR3 nucleotides: TGTGCCAGCAGCCCGCTGCGACAGCAAGAGACCCAGTACTTC. Amino acid sequence: CASSPLRQQETQYF.

This clone was seen only once. The rearrangement links TRBV5-1 to TRBJ1-6; possibly TRBD1 for D (6 bases). V lost 0 bases to trimming and J lost 0 bases, with 19 bases between them. Germline CDR1 and CDR2: SGHRS and YFSETQ. This CDR3 comprises 20 residues. CDR3 amino acids: CASSLAARGALSSYNSPLHF. CDR3 DNA sequence: TGCGCCAGCAGCTTGGCCGCCAGGGGCGCCCTAAGCTCCTATAATTCACCCCTCCACTTT. Combining the CDR3 with reference TRBV5-1 and TRBJ1-6 gives the whole variable domain KAGVTQTPRYLIKTRGQQVTLSCSPISGHRSVSWYQQTPGQGLQFLFEYFSETQRNKGNFPGRFSGRQFSNSRSEMNVSTLELGDSALYLCASSLAARGALSSYNSPLHFGNGTRLTVT.

This clone was seen a single time. The V and J genes are TRBV11-2 and TRBJ2-5, with 14 bases identical to TRBD2. The CDR3 is made up of 18 amino acids. V was pared by 2 bases and J by 7 bases, with 12 bases of the junction left unmatched. CDR1 is SGHAT, CDR2 FQNNGV, per germline. CDR3 in amino acids: CASSLSRGLAGVRTTQYF. DNA for the CDR3: TGTGCCAGCAGCTTATCCCGGGGACTAGCGGGAGTACGGACGACCCAGTACTTC.

CDR3 protein: CSAYLGRETQYF. Here the CDR3 DNA reads TGCAGCGCCTACCTAGGGAGAGAGACCCAGTACTTC. The V call is TRBV29-1, the J call TRBJ2-5; a weak D match, TRBD2 (5 bases). The germline CDR1 and CDR2 sequences are SQVTM and ANQGSEA. This CDR3 is built from 12 residues. Deletions cut 7 bases from V and 4 bases from J, with 13 bases between.

This clone was counted between two and nine times. The chain has TRBV5-5 and TRBJ1-1; a possible D gene is TRBD1 (5 bases). CDR3 length: 14 residues. V gave up 4 bases and J gave up 4 bases, with 14 bases separating them. CDR1 is SGHKS and CDR2 is YYEKEE in the germline V gene (reference sequence). The CDR3 coding sequence is TGTGCCAGCAGCCGGTGGGAGGGGTTCACTGAAGCTTTCTTT. Translated: CASSRWEGFTEAFF.

The CDR3 loop is CASSHGVGGTGAFF. CDR3 in DNA: TGTGCCAGCAGCCATGGAGTCGGGGGGACGGGGGCTTTCTTT. The rearrangement links TRBV5-6 to TRBJ1-1, with D possibly being TRBD1 (5 bases). V shed 4 bases and J shed 11 bases, with 21 bases lying between them. Germline lookup yields CDR1 SGHDT and CDR2 YYEEEE. The CDR3 has 14 residues.

In this sample, this clone turned up once. The V gene is TRBV7-8, the J gene TRBJ1-5; unclear D gene. The V and J ends lost 1 base and 0 bases respectively, with 13 bases between them. CDR1 and CDR2 (germline): SGHVS, FQNEAQ. The CDR3 contains 17 residues. In nucleotides, the CDR3 is TGTGCCAGCAGCTTAGAAGCAGCGTCTTATAGCAATCAGCCCCAGCATTTT. It yields the protein CASSLEAASYSNQPQHF.

The CDR3 is CASSPRTGGAEQYF. The CDR3 DNA follows: TGTGCCAGCAGCCCCCGGACAGGGGGCGCCGAGCAGTACTTC. This chain links TRBV9 with TRBJ2-7; 11 nucleotides match TRBD1. V dropped 4 bases and J dropped 6; count of bases not matched to a gene: 6. The CDR3 runs to 14 residues. From germline, CDR1 is SGDLS and CDR2 YYNGEE.